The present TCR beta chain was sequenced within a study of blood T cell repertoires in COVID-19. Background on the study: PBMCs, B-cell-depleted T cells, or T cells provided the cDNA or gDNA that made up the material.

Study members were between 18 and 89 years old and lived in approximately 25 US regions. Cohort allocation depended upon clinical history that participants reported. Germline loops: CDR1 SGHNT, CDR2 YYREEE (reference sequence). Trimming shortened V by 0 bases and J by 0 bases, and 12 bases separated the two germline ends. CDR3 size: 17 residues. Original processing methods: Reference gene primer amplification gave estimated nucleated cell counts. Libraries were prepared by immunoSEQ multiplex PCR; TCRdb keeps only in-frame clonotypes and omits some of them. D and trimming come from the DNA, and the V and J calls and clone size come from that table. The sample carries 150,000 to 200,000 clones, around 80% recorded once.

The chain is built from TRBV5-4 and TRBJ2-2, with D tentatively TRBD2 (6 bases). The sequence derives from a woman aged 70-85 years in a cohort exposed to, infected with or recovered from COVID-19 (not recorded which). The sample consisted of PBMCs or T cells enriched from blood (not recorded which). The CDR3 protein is CASSLAISGPNTGELFF. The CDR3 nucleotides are TGTGCCAGCAGCTTGGCTATCAGCGGGCCGAACACCGGGGAGCTGTTTTTT.